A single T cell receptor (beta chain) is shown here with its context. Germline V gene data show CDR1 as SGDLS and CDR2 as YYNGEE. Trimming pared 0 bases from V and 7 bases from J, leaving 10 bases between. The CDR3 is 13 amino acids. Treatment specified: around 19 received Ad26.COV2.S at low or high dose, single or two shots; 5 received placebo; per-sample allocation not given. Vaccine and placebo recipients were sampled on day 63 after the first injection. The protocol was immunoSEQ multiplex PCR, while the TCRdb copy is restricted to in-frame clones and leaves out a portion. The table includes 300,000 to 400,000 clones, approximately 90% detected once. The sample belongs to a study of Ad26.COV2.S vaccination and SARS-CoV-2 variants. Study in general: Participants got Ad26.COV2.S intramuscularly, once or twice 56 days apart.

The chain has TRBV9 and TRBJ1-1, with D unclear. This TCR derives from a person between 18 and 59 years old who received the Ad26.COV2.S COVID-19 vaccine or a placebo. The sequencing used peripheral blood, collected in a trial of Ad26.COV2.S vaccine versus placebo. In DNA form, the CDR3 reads TGTGCCAGCAGCGTAGAACGGCGGGGTGAAGCTTTCTTT. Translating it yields CASSVERRGEAFF.